The clone carrying this T cell receptor beta chain was picked up a small number of times. Its antigen is currently unknown. This entry belongs to a study of T cells after yellow fever vaccination. The wider study: The SMART-Seq v4 Ultra Low Input method served to prepare the low-cell-number fractions.

TCRdb called the 5' RACE reads again in MiXCR, with one record for every CDR3 protein. Among some 320,000 distinct CDR3 sequences listed, roughly 3.9% were seen once. General study points: Most primary-vaccination clones recurred post-booster (approximately 96% CD4, 85% to 90% CD8). Of the clonotypes, a small share occurred in both CD4 and CD8 compartments.

CDR1 and CDR2 (germline): MNHEY, SVGAGI. CDR3 length: 13 residues. V gave up 4 bases and J gave up 5 bases, with 12 bases separating them. The chain carries TRBV6-5 and TRBJ2-7; D may match TRBD1 or TRBD2 (6 bases each). The material sequenced was PBMCs, taken 5 days after the yellow fever booster vaccination. The source is a young man who received the YFV17D yellow fever vaccine. Here the CDR3 DNA reads TGTGCCAGCAGTTTAATCGGGGGCCACGAGCAGTACTTC. This encodes CASSLIGGHEQYF.